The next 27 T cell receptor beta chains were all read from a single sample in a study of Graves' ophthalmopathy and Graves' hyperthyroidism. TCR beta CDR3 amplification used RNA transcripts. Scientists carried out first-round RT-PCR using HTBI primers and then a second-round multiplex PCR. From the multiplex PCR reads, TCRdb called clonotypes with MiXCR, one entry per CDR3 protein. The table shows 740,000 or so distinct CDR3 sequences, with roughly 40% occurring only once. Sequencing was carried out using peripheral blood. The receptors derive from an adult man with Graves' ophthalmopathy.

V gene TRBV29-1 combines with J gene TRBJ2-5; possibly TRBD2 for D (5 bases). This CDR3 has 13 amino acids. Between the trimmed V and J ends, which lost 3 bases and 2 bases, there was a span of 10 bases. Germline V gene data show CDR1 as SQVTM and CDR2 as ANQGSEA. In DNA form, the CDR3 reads TGCAGCGTTGAGGCGAGCGGTCAAGAGACCCAGTACTTC. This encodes CSVEASGQETQYF.

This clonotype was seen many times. The DNA of the CDR3 is TGTGCCAGCAGTGAAGAGTTGGGGTACGGCAATCAGCCCCAGCATTTT. Translation gives CASSEELGYGNQPQHF. The chain is built from TRBV2 and TRBJ1-5; D remains ambiguous. The CDR3 consists of 16 residues. The V gene lost 1 base and the J gene lost 2 bases, with 12 bases spanning the gap. Germline loops: CDR1 SNHLY, CDR2 FYNNEI.

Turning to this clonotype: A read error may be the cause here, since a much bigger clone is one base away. CDR3 region: CASSFREGGNQPQHF. The CDR3 bases are TGTGCCAGCAGCTTCCGAGAGGGTGGCAATCAGCCCCAGCATTTT. This sequence joins TRBV7-2 and TRBJ1-5; D not certain. V was clipped by 3 bases and J by 2 bases, with 11 bases between them. The germline CDR1 and CDR2 sequences are SGHTA and FQGNSA. This CDR3 is 15 amino acids long.

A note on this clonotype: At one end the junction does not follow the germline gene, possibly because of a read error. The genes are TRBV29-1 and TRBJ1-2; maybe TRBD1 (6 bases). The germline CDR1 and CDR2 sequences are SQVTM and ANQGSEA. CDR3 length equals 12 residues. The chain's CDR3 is CASGTNPYGYTF. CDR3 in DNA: TGTGCCAGCGGGACAAATCCTTATGGCTACACCTTC.

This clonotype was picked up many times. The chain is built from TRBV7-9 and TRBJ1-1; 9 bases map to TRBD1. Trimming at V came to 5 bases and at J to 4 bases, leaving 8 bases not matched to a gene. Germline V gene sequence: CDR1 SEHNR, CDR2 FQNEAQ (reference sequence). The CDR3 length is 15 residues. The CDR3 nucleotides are TGTGCCAGCAGCCAAGACAGGGGGAGGGGCACTGAAGCTTTCTTT. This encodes CASSQDRGRGTEAFF. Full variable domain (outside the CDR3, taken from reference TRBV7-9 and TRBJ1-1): DTGVSQNPRHKITKRGQNVTFRCDPISEHNRLYWYRQTLGQGPEFLTYFQNEAQLEKSRLLSDRFSAERPKGSFSTLEIQRTEQGDSAMYLCASSQDRGRGTEAFFGQGTRLTVV.

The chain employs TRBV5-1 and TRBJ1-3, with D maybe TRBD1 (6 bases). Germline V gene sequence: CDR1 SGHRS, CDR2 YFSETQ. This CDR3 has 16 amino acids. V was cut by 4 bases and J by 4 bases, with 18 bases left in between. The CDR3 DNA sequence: TGCGCCAGCAGCCGGAACAGGGCGACGGAAGGAAACACCATATATTTT. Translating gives CASSRNRATEGNTIYF. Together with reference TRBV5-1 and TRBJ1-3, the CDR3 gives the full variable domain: KAGVTQTPRYLIKTRGQQVTLSCSPISGHRSVSWYQQTPGQGLQFLFEYFSETQRNKGNFPGRFSGRQFSNSRSEMNVSTLELGDSALYLCASSRNRATEGNTIYFGEGSWLTVV.

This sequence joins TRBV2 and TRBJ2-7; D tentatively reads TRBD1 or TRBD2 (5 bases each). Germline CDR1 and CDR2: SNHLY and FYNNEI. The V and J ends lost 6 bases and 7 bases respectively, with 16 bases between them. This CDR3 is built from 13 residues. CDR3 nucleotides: TGTGCCAGCAGCCTACTGGGACCGACAGAGCAGTACTTC. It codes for CASSLLGPTEQYF.

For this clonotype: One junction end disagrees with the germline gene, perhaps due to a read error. The CDR3, as DNA: TGTGCCAGCAGTCCACAGGGATGGGGGACCCAGTACTTC. It specifies CASSPQGWGTQYF. The chain uses TRBV10-2 and TRBJ2-5, with a weak D call TRBD1 (6 bases). Looked up from germline, CDR1 is WSHSY and CDR2 is SAAADI. The CDR3 is made up of 13 amino acids.

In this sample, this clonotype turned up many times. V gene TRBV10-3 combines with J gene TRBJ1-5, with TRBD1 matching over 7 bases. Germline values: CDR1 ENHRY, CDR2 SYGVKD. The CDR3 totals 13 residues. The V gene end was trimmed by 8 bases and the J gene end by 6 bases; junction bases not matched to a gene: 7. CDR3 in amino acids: CAIREGAGQPQHF. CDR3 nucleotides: TGTGCCATCCGAGAGGGGGCTGGTCAGCCCCAGCATTTT.

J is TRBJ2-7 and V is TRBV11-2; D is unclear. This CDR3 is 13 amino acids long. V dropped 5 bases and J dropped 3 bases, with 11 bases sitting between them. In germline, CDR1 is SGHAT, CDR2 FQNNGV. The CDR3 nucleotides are TGTGCCAGCAGCCCTCGATGGATCTACGAGCAGTACGTC. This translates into CASSPRWIYEQYV.

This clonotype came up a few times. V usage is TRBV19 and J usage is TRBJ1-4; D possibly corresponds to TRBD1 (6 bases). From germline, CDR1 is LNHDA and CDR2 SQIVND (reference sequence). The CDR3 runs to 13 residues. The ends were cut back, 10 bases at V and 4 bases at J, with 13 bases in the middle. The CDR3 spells CATGGAGNEKLFF. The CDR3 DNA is TGTGCCACCGGGGGGGCCGGTAATGAAAAACTGTTTTTT.

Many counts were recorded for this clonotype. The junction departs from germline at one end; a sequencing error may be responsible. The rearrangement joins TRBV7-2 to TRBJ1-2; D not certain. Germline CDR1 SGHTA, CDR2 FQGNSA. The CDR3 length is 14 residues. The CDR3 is CASSLGRHNFGYTF. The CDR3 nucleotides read TGTGCCAGCAGCTTAGGTCGACACAACTTTGGCTACACCTTC. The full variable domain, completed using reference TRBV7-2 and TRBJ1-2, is GAGVSQSPSNKVTEKGKDVELRCDPISGHTALYWYRQSLGQGLEFLIYFQGNSAPDKSGLPSDRFSAERTGGSVSTLTIQRTQQEDSAVYLCASSLGRHNFGYTFGSGTRLTVV.

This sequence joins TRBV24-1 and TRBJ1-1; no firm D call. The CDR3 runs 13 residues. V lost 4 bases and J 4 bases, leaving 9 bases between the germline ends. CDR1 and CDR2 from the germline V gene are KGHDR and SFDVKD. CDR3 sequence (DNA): TGTGCCACCAGTGACCCCTCCCTCACTGAAGCTTTCTTT. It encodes CATSDPSLTEAFF.

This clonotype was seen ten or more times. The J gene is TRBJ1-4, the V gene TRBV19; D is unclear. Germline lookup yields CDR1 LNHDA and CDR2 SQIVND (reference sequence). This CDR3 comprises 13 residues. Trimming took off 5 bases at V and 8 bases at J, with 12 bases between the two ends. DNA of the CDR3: TGTGCCAGTAGTCTTCGGACGGGGGAAAAACTGTTTTTT. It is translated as CASSLRTGEKLFF.

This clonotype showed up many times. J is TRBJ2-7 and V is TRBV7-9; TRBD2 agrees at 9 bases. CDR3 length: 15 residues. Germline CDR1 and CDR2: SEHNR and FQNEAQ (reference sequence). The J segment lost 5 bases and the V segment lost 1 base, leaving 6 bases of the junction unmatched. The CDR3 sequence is CASSLGGLAIDEQYF. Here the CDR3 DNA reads TGTGCCAGCAGCTTAGGGGGACTAGCTATCGACGAGCAGTACTTC.

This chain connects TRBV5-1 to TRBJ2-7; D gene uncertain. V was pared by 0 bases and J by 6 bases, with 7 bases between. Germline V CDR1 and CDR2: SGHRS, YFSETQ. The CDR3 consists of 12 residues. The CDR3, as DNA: TGCGCCAGCAGCTTGGCTCCGGGCGAGCAGTACTTC. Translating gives CASSLAPGEQYF.

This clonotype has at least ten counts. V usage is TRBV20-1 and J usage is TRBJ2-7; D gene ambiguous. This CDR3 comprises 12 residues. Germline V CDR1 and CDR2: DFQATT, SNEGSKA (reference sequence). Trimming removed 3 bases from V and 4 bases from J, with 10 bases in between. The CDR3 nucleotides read TGCAGTGCTAGGCTGACGGAGTACGAGCAGTACTTC. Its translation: CSARLTEYEQYF.

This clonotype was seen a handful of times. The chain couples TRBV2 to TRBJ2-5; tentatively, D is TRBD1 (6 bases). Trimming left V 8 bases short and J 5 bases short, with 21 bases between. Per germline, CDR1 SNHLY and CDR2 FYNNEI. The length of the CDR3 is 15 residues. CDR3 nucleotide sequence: TGTGCCAGCCAACTTACCCAGGGGCCATGGGAGACCCAGTACTTC. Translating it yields CASQLTQGPWETQYF.

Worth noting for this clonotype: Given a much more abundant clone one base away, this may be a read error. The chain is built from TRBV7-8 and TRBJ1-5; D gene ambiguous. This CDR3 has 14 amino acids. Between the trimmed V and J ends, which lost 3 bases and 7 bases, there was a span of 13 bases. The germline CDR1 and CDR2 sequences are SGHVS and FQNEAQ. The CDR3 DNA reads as TGTGCCAGCAGCTTCGGACTAGACGGCCAGCCCCAGCATTTT. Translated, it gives CASSFGLDGQPQHF. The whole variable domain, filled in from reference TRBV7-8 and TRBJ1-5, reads GAGVSQSPRYKVAKRGQDVALRCDPISGHVSLFWYQQALGQGPEFLTYFQNEAQLDKSGLPSDRFFAERPEGSVSTLKIQRTQQEDSAVYLCASSFGLDGQPQHFGDGTRLSIL.

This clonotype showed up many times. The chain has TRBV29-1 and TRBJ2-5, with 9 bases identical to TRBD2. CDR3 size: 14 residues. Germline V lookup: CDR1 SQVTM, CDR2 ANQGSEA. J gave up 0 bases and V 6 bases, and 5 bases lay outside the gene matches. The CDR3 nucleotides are TGCAGCGTCTTCCCTAGCGGGAACCAAGAGACCCAGTACTTC. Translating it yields CSVFPSGNQETQYF.

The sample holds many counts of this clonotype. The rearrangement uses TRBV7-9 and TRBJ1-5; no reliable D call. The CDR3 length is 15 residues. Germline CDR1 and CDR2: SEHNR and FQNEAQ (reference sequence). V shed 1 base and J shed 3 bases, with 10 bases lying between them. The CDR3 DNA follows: TGTGCCAGCAGCTTAGGCAGTTCTTCCAATCAGCCCCAGCATTTT. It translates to CASSLGSSSNQPQHF.

The CDR3 region has the DNA TGCGCCAGCAGTGAGTCATGGGGCTCCACTGAAGCTTTCTTT. This translates into CASSESWGSTEAFF. This chain links TRBV10-2 with TRBJ1-1; TRBD1 might be the D (5 bases). The germline V and J ends were trimmed by 0 bases and 4 bases, with 9 bases remaining between them. The CDR3 sequence is 14 residues long. Looked up from germline, CDR1 is WSHSY and CDR2 is SAAADI.

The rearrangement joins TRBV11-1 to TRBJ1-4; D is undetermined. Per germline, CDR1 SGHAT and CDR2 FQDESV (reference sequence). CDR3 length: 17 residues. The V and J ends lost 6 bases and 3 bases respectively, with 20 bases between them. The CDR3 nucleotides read TGTGCCAGCAGTTACTCCCAACTACGCCCCTCTAATGAAAAACTGTTTTTT. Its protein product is CASSYSQLRPSNEKLFF. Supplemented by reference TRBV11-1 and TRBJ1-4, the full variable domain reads EAEVAQSPRYKITEKSQAVAFWCDPISGHATLYWYRQILGQGPELLVQFQDESVVDDSQLPKDRFSAERLKGVDSTLKIQPAELGDSAMYLCASSYSQLRPSNEKLFFGSGTQLSVL.

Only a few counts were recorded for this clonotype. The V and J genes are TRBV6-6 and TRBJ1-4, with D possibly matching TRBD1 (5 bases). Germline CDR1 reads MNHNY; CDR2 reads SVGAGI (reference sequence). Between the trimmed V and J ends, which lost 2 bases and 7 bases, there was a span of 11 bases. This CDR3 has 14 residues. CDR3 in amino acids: CASSYDRQSEKLFF. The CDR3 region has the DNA TGTGCCAGCAGTTACGATCGACAGTCTGAAAAACTGTTTTTT.

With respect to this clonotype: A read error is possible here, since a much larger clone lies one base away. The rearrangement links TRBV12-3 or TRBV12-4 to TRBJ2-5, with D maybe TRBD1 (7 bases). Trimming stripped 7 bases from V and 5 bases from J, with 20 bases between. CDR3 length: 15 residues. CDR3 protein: CASNRSAGGKETQYF. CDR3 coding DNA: TGTGCCAGCAATAGATCGGCAGGGGGGAAGGAGACCCAGTACTTC.

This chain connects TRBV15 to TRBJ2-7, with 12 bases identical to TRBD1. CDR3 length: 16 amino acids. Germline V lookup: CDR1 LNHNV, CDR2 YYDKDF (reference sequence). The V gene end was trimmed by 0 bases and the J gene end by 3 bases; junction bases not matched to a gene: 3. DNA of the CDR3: TGTGCCACCAGCAGAGAGGGGACAGGGGGCTACTACGAGCAGTACTTC. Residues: CATSREGTGGYYEQYF.

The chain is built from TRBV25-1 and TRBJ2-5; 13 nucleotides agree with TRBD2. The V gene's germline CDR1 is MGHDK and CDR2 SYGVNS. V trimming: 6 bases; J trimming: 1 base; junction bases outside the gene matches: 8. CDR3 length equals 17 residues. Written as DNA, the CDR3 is TGTGCCAGCAGCTTGCGGACTAGCGGGGGCCCCCAAGAGACCCAGTACTTC. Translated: CASSLRTSGGPQETQYF.